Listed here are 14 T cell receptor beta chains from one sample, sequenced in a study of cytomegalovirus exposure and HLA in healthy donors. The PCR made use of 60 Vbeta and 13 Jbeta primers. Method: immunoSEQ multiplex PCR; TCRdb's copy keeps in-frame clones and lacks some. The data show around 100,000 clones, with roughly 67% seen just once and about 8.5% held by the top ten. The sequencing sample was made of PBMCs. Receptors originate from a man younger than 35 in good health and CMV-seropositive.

The CDR3 DNA reads as TGTGCCAGCAGCCCGACAGGGAAGGCATGGGGCACAGATACGCAGTATTTT. It specifies CASSPTGKAWGTDTQYF. The rearrangement joins TRBV7-9 to TRBJ2-3; 7 nucleotides match TRBD1. The CDR3 covers 17 residues. Per the germline V gene, CDR1 is SEHNR and CDR2 is FQNEAQ (reference sequence). After removal of 5 bases from V and 1 base from J, the junction contained 12 bases not matched to a gene.

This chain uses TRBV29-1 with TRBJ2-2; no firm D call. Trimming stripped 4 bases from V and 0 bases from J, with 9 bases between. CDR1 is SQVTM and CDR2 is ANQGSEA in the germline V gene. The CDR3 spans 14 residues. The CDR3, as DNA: TGCAGCGTTGGAGTGAACCCGAACACCGGGGAGCTGTTTTTT. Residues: CSVGVNPNTGELFF.

CDR3 in amino acids: CASSPDTNYGYTF. DNA for the CDR3: TGTGCCAGCAGCCCGGACACTAACTATGGCTACACCTTC. The rearrangement uses TRBV11-3 and TRBJ1-2; D is possibly TRBD1 (5 bases). The CDR3 runs 13 residues. Trimming took off 5 bases at V and 0 bases at J, with 7 bases between the two ends. Germline V gives CDR1 SGHNT, CDR2 YENEEA.

The CDR3 sequence is CASSSGQSYGYTF. As DNA, the CDR3 is TGCGCCAGCAGCTCGGGACAGAGCTATGGCTACACCTTC. J is TRBJ1-2 and V is TRBV5-1; 7 nucleotides line up with TRBD1. With 3 bases clipped from V and 4 bases from J, the junction kept 3 bases outside the gene matches. The CDR3 runs 13 residues. The germline V gene has CDR1 SGHRS and CDR2 YFSETQ.

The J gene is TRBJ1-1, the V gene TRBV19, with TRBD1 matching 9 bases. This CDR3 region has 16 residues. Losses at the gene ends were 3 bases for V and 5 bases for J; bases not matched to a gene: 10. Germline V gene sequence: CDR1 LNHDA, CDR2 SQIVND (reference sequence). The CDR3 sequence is CASSILGDRVGTEAFF. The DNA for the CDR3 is TGTGCCAGTAGTATCCTCGGGGACAGGGTGGGAACTGAAGCTTTCTTT.

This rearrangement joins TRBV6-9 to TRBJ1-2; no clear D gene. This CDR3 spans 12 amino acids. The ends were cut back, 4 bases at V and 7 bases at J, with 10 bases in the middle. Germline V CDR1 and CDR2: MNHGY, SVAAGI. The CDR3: CASSFPPGGYTF. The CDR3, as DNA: TGTGCCAGCAGTTTTCCCCCGGGTGGCTACACCTTC.

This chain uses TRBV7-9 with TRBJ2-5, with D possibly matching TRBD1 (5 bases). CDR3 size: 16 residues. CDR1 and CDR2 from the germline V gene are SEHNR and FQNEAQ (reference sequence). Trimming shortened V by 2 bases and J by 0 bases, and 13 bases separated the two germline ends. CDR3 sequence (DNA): TGTGCCAGCAGCTTATCTTCAGCAGGGTACCAAGAGACCCAGTACTTC. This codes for CASSLSSAGYQETQYF.

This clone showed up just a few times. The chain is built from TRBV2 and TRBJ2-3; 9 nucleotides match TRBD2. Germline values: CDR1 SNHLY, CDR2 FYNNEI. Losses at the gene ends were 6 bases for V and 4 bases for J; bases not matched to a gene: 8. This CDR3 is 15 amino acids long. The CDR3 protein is CASRRSSGVADTQYF. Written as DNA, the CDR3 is TGTGCCAGCAGGCGATCTAGCGGGGTTGCAGATACGCAGTATTTT.

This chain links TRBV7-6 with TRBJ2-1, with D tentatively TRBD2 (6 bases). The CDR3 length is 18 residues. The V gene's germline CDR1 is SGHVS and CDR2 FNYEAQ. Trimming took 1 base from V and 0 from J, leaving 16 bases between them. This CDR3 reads CASSLESAGGNSYNEQFF. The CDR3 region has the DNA TGTGCCAGCAGCTTAGAAAGCGCGGGCGGGAACTCCTACAATGAGCAGTTCTTC.

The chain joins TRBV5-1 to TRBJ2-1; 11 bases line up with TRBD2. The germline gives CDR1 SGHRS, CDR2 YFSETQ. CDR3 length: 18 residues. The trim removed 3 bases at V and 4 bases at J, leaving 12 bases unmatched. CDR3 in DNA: TGCGCCAGCAGCTACTCCCGACTAGCGGGGTTTGGGTACAATGAGCAGTTCTTC. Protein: CASSYSRLAGFGYNEQFF.

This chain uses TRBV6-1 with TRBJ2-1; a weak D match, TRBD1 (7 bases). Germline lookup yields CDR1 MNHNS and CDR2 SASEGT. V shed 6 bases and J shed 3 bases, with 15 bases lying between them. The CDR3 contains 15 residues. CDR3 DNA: TGTGCCAGCAGACTCTCAGGGGGGCACTACAATGAGCAGTTCTTC. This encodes CASRLSGGHYNEQFF.

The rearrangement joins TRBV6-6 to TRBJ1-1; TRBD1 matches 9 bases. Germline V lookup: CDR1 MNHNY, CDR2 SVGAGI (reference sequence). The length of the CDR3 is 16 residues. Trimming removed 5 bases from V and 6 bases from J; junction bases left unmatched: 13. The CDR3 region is CASSRGQGDAGSEAFF. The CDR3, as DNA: TGTGCCAGCAGTCGGGGACAGGGAGATGCAGGCTCTGAAGCTTTCTTT.

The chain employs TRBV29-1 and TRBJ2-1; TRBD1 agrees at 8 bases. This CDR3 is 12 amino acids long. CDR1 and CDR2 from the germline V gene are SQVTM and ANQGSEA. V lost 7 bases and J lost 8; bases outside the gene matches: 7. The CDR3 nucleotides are TGCAGCGCCCACAGGGGGTCGGATGAGCAGTTCTTC. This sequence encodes CSAHRGSDEQFF.

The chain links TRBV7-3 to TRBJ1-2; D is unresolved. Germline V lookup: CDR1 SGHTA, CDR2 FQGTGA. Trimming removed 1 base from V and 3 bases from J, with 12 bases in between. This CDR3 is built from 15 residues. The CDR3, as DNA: TGTGCCAGCAGCTTAAGCGGCAGTTCCGACTATGGCTACACCTTC. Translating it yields CASSLSGSSDYGYTF.